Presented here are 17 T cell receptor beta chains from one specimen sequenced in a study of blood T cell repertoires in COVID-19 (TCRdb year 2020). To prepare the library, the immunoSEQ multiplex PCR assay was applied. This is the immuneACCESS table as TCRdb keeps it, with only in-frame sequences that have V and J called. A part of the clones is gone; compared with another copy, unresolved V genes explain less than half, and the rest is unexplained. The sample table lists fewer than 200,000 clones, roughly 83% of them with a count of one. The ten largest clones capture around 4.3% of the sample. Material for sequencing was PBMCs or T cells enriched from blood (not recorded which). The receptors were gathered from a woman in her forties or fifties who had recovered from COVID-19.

As DNA, the CDR3 is TGTGCCAGCAGCCTGGACTCTGACGACCTGCACTCCTACAATGAGCAGTTCTTC. It is translated as CASSLDSDDLHSYNEQFF. The J gene is TRBJ2-1, the V gene TRBV2; perhaps TRBD2 as D (5 bases). Per germline, CDR1 SNHLY and CDR2 FYNNEI. The CDR3 is made up of 18 amino acids. V gave up 6 bases and J gave up 0 bases, with 21 bases separating them.

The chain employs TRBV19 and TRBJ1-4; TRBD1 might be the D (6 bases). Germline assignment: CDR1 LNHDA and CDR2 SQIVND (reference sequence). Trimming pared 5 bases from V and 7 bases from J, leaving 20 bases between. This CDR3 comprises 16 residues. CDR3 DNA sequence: TGTGCCAGTAGTGCGCTGCGGACAGACCGTAGTGAAAAACTGTTTTTT. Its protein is CASSALRTDRSEKLFF.

Here the CDR3 DNA reads TGTGCCAGCTCACCACCTACAGGACATAACACTGAAGCTTTCTTT. Translation gives CASSPPTGHNTEAFF. V usage is TRBV18 and J usage is TRBJ1-1; possibly TRBD1 for D (5 bases). Trimming left V 0 bases short and J 2 bases short, with 10 bases between. The germline V gene encodes CDR1 KGHSH and CDR2 LQKENI. This CDR3 spans 15 amino acids.

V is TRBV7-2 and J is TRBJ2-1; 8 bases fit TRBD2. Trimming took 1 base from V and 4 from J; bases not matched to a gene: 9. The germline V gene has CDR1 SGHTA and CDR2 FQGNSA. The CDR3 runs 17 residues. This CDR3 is CASSLEGAGGPYNEQFF. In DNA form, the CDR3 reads TGTGCCAGCAGCTTAGAGGGTGCGGGAGGTCCGTACAATGAGCAGTTCTTC.

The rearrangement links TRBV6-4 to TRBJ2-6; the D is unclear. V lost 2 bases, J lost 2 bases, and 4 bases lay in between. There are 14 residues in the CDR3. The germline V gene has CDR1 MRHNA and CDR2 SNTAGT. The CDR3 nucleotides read TGTGCCAGCAGTGACGTCGCTGGGGCCAACGTCCTGACTTTC. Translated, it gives CASSDVAGANVLTF.

The CDR3 sequence: CASSPGGPQHF. DNA of the CDR3: TGTGCCAGCAGTCCCGGGGGGCCCCAGCATTTT. The chain joins TRBV12-3 or TRBV12-4 to TRBJ1-5; possibly TRBD1 for D (5 bases). This CDR3 is 11 amino acids long. Trimming pared 5 bases from V and 9 bases from J, leaving 8 bases between.

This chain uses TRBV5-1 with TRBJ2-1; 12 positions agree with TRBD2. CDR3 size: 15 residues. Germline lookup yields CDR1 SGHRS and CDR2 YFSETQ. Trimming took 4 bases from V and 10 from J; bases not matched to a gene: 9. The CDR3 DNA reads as TGCGCCAGCAGCCCGACTAGCGGGGGCATCGAGGAGCAGTTCTTC. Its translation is CASSPTSGGIEEQFF.

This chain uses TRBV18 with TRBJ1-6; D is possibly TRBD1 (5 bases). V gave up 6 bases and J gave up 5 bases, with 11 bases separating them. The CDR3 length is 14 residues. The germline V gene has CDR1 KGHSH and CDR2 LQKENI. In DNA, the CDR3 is TGTGCCAGCTCTATCAGGGTCGATAATTCACCCCTCCACTTT. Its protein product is CASSIRVDNSPLHF.

CDR3 loop: CASSLRTSGYNEQFF. CDR3 bases: TGTGCCAGCAGCTTGAGGACTAGCGGCTACAATGAGCAGTTCTTC. The V gene is TRBV5-4, the J gene TRBJ2-1; 10 bases fit TRBD2. This CDR3 is built from 15 residues. CDR1 is SGHNT and CDR2 is YYREEE in the germline V gene (reference sequence). The J segment lost 3 bases and the V segment lost 1 base, leaving 1 base of the junction unmatched.

The CDR3 nucleotides read TGTGCCAGCAGTTTATGGGGGCCAGGAAGACCCCTCCACTTT. This gives the protein CASSLWGPGRPLHF. This chain uses TRBV27 with TRBJ1-6, with D possibly TRBD1 on 6 matching bases. Germline assignment: CDR1 MNHEY and CDR2 SMNVEV (reference sequence). V was trimmed by 1 base and J by 12 bases, leaving 13 bases between them. This CDR3 has 14 amino acids.

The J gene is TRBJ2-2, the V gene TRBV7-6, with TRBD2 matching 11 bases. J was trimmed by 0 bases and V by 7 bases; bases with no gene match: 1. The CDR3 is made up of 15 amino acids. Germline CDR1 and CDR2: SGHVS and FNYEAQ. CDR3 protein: CASKLAGANTGELFF. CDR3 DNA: TGTGCCAGCAAACTAGCGGGGGCGAACACCGGGGAGCTGTTTTTT.

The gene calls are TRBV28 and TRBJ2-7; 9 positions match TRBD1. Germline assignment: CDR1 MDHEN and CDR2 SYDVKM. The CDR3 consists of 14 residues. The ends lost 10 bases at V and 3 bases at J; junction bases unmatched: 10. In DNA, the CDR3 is TGTGCCACCGTCGCGGGACAGGGAAGCTACGAGCAGTACGTC. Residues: CATVAGQGSYEQYV.

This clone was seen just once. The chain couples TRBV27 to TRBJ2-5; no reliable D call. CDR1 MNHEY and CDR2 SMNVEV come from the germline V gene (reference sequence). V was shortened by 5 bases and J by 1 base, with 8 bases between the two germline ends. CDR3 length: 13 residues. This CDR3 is CASSPLPQETQYF. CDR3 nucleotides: TGTGCCAGCAGTCCCCTCCCCCAAGAGACCCAGTACTTC.

CDR3 amino acids: CASSEEGEPLNTEAFF. The CDR3 DNA follows: TGTGCCAGCAGTGAGGAGGGAGAGCCTTTGAACACTGAAGCTTTCTTT. This chain links TRBV2 with TRBJ1-1; no reliable D call. CDR1 and CDR2 from the germline V gene are SNHLY and FYNNEI. The V end was cut by 3 bases, the J end by 0 bases, with 14 bases between. The CDR3 loop spans 16 amino acids. The complete variable domain, with remaining parts taken from reference TRBV2 and TRBJ1-1, reads EPEVTQTPSHQVTQMGQEVILRCVPISNHLYFYWYRQILGQKVEFLVSFYNNEISEKSEIFDDQFSVERPDGSNFTLKIRSTKLEDSAMYFCASSEEGEPLNTEAFFGQGTRLTVV.

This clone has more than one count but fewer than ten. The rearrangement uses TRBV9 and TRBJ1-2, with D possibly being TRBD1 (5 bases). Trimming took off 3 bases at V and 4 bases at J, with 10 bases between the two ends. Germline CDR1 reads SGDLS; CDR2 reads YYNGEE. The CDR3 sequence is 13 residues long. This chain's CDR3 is CASSAYGGYGYTF. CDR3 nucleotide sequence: TGTGCCAGCAGCGCCTACGGGGGCTATGGCTACACCTTC.

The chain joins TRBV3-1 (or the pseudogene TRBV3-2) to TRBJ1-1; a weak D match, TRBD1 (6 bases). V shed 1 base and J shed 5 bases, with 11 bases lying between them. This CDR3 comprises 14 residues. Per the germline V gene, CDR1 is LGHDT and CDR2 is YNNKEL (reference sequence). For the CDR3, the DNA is TGTGCCAGCAGCCAAGGGGGGCGAGGAACTGAAGCTTTCTTT. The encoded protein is CASSQGGRGTEAFF.

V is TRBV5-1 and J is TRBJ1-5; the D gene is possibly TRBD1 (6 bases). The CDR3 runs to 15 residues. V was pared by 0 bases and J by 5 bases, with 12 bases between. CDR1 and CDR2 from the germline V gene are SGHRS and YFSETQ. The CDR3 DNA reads TGCGCCAGCAGCTTGGGTGGGGCAGGGGATCAGCCCCAGCATTTT. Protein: CASSLGGAGDQPQHF.